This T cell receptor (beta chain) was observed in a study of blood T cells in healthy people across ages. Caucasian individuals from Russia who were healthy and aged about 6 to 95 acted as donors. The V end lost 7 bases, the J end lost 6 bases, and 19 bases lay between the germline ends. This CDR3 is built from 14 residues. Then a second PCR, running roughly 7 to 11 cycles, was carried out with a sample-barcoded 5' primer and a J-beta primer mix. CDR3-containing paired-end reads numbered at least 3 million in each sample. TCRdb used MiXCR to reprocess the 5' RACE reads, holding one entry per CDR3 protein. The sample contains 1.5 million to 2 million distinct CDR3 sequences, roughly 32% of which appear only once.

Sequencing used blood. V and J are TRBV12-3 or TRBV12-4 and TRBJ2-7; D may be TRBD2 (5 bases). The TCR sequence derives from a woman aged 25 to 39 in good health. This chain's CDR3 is CASTLGVGSGEQYF. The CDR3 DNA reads TGTGCCAGCACACTCGGGGTTGGGTCGGGCGAGCAGTACTTC.